Below, 18 T cell receptor beta chains from the same sample are listed, as sequenced in a study of memory CD4+ T cells and cytomegalovirus serostatus. Single viable CD3+CD4+CD8-CD45RO+ cells were sorted as the memory CD4+ T cells. Libraries were prepared by immunoSEQ multiplex PCR; TCRdb keeps only in-frame clonotypes and omits some of them. The data hold about 44,000 clones, with more than 65% observed a single time. Sample: memory CD4+ T cells from blood. The receptors derive from an adult in good health and CMV-seronegative.

This clone was counted a few times. The V gene is TRBV9, the J gene TRBJ2-5; maybe TRBD2 (7 bases). CDR3 length equals 16 residues. Germline V CDR1 and CDR2: SGDLS, YYNGEE. Trimming left V 0 bases short and J 1 base short, with 13 bases between. In nucleotides, the CDR3 is TGTGCCAGCAGCGTAGAAGGGGGGGCTTCCCAAGAGACCCAGTACTTC. It encodes CASSVEGGASQETQYF.

This chain connects TRBV7-9 to TRBJ2-2; D not resolved. The CDR3 has 13 amino acids. Germline assignment: CDR1 SEHNR and CDR2 FQNEAQ (reference sequence). Between the trimmed V and J ends, which lost 3 bases and 7 bases, there was a span of 9 bases. This chain's CDR3 is CASSLIGYGELFF. The CDR3 bases are TGTGCCAGCAGCTTGATTGGCTACGGGGAGCTGTTTTTT.

CDR3 residues: CASRGQGSTEAFF. The CDR3 bases are TGTGCCAGCAGGGGACAGGGTAGCACTGAAGCTTTCTTT. This sequence joins TRBV28 and TRBJ1-1; TRBD1 matches at 9 bases. The CDR3 totals 13 residues. Germline V gene data show CDR1 as MDHEN and CDR2 as SYDVKM. The junction had 3 bases not matched to a gene; V was cut back by 6 bases and J by 4 bases.

This clone showed up just once. CDR3 sequence reads: CASSPLGTEAFF. The CDR3 DNA sequence: TGTGCCAGCAGCCCCCTCGGAACTGAAGCTTTCTTT. This sequence joins TRBV7-9 and TRBJ1-1, with no clear D. This CDR3 contains 12 residues. The germline V and J ends were trimmed by 5 bases and 5 bases, with 9 bases remaining between them. Germline CDR1 reads SEHNR; CDR2 reads FQNEAQ (reference sequence).

In its sample, this clone was seen once. V and J are TRBV5-1 and TRBJ2-3; 7 positions match TRBD1. Germline CDR1 SGHRS, CDR2 YFSETQ. The V gene end was trimmed by 5 bases and the J gene end by 2 bases; junction bases not matched to a gene: 5. The CDR3 spans 14 residues. CDR3 bases: TGCGCCAGCAGTCAGGACAGGAACACAGATACGCAGTATTTT. Its protein product is CASSQDRNTDTQYF.

This clone appeared a few times. J is TRBJ1-6 and V is TRBV19, with D possibly TRBD1 on 5 matching bases. The CDR3 extends over 15 amino acids. V gave up 6 bases and J gave up 5 bases, with 14 bases separating them. Germline assignment: CDR1 LNHDA and CDR2 SQIVND (reference sequence). The CDR3 loop is CASSSDTSDNSPLHF. In DNA form, the CDR3 reads TGTGCCAGTAGCTCGGACACCTCTGATAATTCACCCCTCCACTTT.

V and J are TRBV7-3 and TRBJ2-3; 11 bases map to TRBD2. Germline lookup yields CDR1 SGHTA and CDR2 FQGTGA. The CDR3 is 16 residues long. Trimming took 4 bases from V and 2 from J; bases not matched to a gene: 5. The CDR3 DNA reads as TGTGCCAGCAGCTATACTAGCGGGGGCTTCACAGATACGCAGTATTTT. It encodes CASSYTSGGFTDTQYF.

The gene calls are TRBV9 and TRBJ1-3, with D possibly being TRBD1 (5 bases). From germline, CDR1 is SGDLS and CDR2 YYNGEE. The CDR3 length is 16 residues. V was trimmed by 0 bases and J by 2 bases, leaving 12 bases between them. The CDR3 bases are TGTGCCAGCAGCGTAGGGTGGGGCGGACCTGGAAACACCATATATTTT. Protein: CASSVGWGGPGNTIYF.

The chain has TRBV28 and TRBJ1-5, with D perhaps TRBD1 (6 bases). This CDR3 contains 16 residues. V lost 8 bases, J lost 1 base, and 18 bases lay in between. Germline assignment: CDR1 MDHEN and CDR2 SYDVKM. This chain's CDR3 is CASSGQSDHSNQPQHF. DNA for the CDR3: TGTGCCAGCTCCGGACAGAGCGATCACAGCAATCAGCCCCAGCATTTT.

This clone was seen a few times. The rearrangement uses TRBV5-6 and TRBJ1-2; 7 nucleotides agree with TRBD1. Germline V lookup: CDR1 SGHDT, CDR2 YYEEEE. The CDR3 consists of 15 residues. Trimming at V came to 2 bases and at J to 6 bases, leaving 10 bases not matched to a gene. The CDR3 loop reads CASSFGRQGGNGYTF. DNA for the CDR3: TGTGCCAGCAGCTTTGGGAGACAGGGTGGAAATGGCTACACCTTC.

The CDR3 is CASSSGAPQETQYF. DNA for the CDR3: TGCGCCAGCTCTAGCGGGGCCCCCCAAGAGACCCAGTACTTC. V usage is TRBV5-1 and J usage is TRBJ2-5; 9 bases agree with TRBD2. J was trimmed by 1 base and V by 7 bases; bases with no gene match: 5. Per germline, CDR1 SGHRS and CDR2 YFSETQ. This CDR3 is 14 amino acids long. Full variable domain (remainder filled in from reference TRBV5-1 and TRBJ2-5): KAGVTQTPRYLIKTRGQQVTLSCSPISGHRSVSWYQQTPGQGLQFLFEYFSETQRNKGNFPGRFSGRQFSNSRSEMNVSTLELGDSALYLCASSSGAPQETQYFGPGTRLLVL.

This clone showed up just a few times. The chain joins TRBV2 to TRBJ2-5; 8 nucleotides align to TRBD2. V lost 6 bases to trimming and J lost 11 bases; unmatched junction nucleotides: 8. Germline values: CDR1 SNHLY, CDR2 FYNNEI. The CDR3 covers 12 residues. As DNA, the CDR3 is TGTGCCAGCAGAGACACCGGGACTAGACAGTACTTC. Protein: CASRDTGTRQYF.

In its sample, this clone was seen a few times. The CDR3 reads CASSPFGTGMGETQYF. DNA for the CDR3: TGTGCCAGCAGCCCGTTTGGGACGGGGATGGGGGAGACCCAGTACTTC. This chain connects TRBV7-2 to TRBJ2-5; possibly TRBD1 or TRBD2 for D (5 bases each). V was trimmed by 5 bases and J by 5 bases, leaving 21 bases between them. In germline, CDR1 is SGHTA, CDR2 FQGNSA. This CDR3 comprises 16 residues.

V is TRBV28 and J is TRBJ2-7; 11 bases are a match to TRBD1. V gave up 6 bases and J gave up 6 bases; unmatched junction bases: 4. Per the germline V gene, CDR1 is MDHEN and CDR2 is SYDVKM. CDR3 length: 13 amino acids. CDR3 in amino acids: CASRDRGLGEQYF. The DNA for the CDR3 is TGTGCCAGCAGGGACAGGGGGCTGGGCGAGCAGTACTTC.

The chain joins TRBV7-9 to TRBJ1-4; D not certain. Germline V CDR1 and CDR2: SEHNR, FQNEAQ (reference sequence). The CDR3 contains 13 residues. Trimming took off 4 bases at V and 3 bases at J, with 6 bases between the two ends. CDR3: CASSSWANEKLFF. CDR3 coding DNA: TGTGCCAGCAGCTCATGGGCTAATGAAAAACTGTTTTTT. Full variable domain (remainder filled in from reference TRBV7-9 and TRBJ1-4): DTGVSQNPRHKITKRGQNVTFRCDPISEHNRLYWYRQTLGQGPEFLTYFQNEAQLEKSRLLSDRFSAERPKGSFSTLEIQRTEQGDSAMYLCASSSWANEKLFFGSGTQLSVL.

V usage is TRBV7-4 and J usage is TRBJ1-5; D remains unclear. Per germline, CDR1 SGHVT and CDR2 SQSDAQ. The CDR3 is made up of 16 amino acids. V was clipped by 2 bases and J by 5 bases, with 16 bases between them. The CDR3 DNA reads TGTGCCAGCAGCTTATGTTTCGCCGGGAAGGATCAGCCCCAGCATTTT. Protein product: CASSLCFAGKDQPQHF. Complete variable domain (other parts from reference TRBV7-4 and TRBJ1-5): GAGVSQSPRYKVAKRGRDVALRCDSISGHVTLYWYRQTLGQGSEVLTYSQSDAQRDKSGRPSGRFSAERPERSVSTLKIQRTEQGDSAVYLCASSLCFAGKDQPQHFGDGTRLSIL.

This clone has just a few counts. The chain is built from TRBV5-1 and TRBJ2-3; 8 bases match TRBD1. Unmatched junction bases numbered 11, after V lost 4 bases and J lost 4 bases. Germline V gene sequence: CDR1 SGHRS, CDR2 YFSETQ. This CDR3 region has 16 residues. For the CDR3, the DNA is TGCGCCAGCAGCCCTTGGACAGGGAATCATCCAGATACGCAGTATTTT. Its protein is CASSPWTGNHPDTQYF.

The rearrangement joins TRBV6-1 to TRBJ1-2; 8 bases map to TRBD1. CDR3 length equals 14 residues. Germline V gene lookup returns CDR1 MNHNS and CDR2 SASEGT. With 2 bases clipped from V and 5 bases from J, the junction kept 4 bases outside the gene matches. The CDR3 sequence is CASSEWTGRYGYTF. CDR3 DNA sequence: TGTGCCAGCAGTGAATGGACAGGGAGGTATGGCTACACCTTC.